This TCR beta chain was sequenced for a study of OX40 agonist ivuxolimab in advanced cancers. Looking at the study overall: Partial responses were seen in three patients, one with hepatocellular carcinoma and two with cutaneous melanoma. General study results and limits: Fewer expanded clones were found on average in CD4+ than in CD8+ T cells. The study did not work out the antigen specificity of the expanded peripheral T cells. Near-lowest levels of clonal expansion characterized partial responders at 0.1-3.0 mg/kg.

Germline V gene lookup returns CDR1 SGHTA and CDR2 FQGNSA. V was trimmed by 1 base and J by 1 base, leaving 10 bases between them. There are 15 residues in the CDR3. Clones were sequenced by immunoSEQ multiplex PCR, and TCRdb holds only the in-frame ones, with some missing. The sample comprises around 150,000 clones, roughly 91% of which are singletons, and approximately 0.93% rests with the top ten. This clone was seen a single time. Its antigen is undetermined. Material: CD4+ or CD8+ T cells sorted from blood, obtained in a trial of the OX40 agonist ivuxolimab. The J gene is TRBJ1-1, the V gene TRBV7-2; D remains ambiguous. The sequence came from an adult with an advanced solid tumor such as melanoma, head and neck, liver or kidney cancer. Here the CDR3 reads CASSLGDPSNTEAFF. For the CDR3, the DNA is TGTGCCAGCAGCTTAGGGGATCCCTCGAACACTGAAGCTTTCTTT.